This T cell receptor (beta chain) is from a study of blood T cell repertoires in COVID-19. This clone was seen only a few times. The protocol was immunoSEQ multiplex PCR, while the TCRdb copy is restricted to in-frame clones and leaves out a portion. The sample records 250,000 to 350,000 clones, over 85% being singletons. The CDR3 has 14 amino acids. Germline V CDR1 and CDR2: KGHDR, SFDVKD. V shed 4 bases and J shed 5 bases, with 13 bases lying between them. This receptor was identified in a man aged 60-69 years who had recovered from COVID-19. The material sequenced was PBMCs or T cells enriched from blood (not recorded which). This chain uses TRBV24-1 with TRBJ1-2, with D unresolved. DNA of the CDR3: TGTGCCACCAGTGACCTCCAGGTAACTTATGGCTACACCTTC. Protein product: CATSDLQVTYGYTF.